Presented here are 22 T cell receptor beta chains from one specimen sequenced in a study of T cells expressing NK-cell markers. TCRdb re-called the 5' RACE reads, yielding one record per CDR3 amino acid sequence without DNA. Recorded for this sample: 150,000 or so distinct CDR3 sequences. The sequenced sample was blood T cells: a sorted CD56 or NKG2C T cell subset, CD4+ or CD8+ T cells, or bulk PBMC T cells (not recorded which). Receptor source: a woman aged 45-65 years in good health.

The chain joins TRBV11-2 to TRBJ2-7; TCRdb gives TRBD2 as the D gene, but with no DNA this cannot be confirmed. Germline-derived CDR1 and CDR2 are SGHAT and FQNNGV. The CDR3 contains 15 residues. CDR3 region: CASSPLGPSGYEQYF. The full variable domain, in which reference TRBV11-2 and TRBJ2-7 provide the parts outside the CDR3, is EAGVAQSPRYKIIEKRQSVAFWCNPISGHATLYWYQQILGQGPKLLIQFQNNGVVDDSQLPKDRFSAERLKGVDSTLKIQPAKLEDSAVYLCASSPLGPSGYEQYFGPGTRLTVT.

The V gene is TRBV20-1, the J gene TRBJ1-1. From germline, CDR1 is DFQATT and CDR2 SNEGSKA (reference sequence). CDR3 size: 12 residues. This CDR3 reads CSANFGFTEAFF.

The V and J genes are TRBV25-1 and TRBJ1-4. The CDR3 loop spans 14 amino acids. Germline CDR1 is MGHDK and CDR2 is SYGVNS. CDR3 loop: CASSDFYEDEKLFF.

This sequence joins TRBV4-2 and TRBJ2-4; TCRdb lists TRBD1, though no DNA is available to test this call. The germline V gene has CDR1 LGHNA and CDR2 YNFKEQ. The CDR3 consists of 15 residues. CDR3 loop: CASSHPTTQGTIQYF.

This chain's CDR3 is CASTGTGGPYEQYF. The rearrangement joins TRBV6-5 to TRBJ2-7; there is no DNA to check the TCRdb D call of TRBD1. The germline V gene has CDR1 MNHEY and CDR2 SVGAGI. The CDR3 length is 14 residues.

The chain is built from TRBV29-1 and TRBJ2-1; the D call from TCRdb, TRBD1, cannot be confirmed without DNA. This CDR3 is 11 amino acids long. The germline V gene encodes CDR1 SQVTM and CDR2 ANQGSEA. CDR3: CSVVGGNEQFF.

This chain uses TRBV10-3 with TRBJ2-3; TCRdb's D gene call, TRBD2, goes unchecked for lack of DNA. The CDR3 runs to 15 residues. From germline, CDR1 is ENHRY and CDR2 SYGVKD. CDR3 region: CAISGLAGGLDTQYF.

CDR3 amino acids: CATLLDYNTGELFF. J is TRBJ2-2 and V is TRBV15; TCRdb names TRBD2, which stays unverified in the absence of DNA. The CDR3 extends over 14 amino acids. Germline V lookup: CDR1 LNHNV, CDR2 YYDKDF (reference sequence).

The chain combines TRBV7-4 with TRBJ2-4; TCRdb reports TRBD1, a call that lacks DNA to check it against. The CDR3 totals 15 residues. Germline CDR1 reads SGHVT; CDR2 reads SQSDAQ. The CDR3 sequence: CASSFGTGAKNIQYF.

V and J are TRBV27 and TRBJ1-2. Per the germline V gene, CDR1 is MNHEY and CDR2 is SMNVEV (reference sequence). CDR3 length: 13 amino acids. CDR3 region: CASSEGPPDGYTF.

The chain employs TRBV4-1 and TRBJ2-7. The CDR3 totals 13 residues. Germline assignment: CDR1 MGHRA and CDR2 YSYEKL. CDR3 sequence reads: CASSQDSTYEQYF.

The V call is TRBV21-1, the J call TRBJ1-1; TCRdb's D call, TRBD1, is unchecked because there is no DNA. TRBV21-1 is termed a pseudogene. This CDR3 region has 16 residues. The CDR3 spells CASSRGEKPNTAEAFF.

The CDR3 region is CASQGANYGYTF. The V call is TRBV6-5, the J call TRBJ1-2; TCRdb selects TRBD1, and the lack of DNA leaves this call unchecked. Germline V CDR1 and CDR2: MNHEY, SVGAGI. CDR3 length equals 12 residues.

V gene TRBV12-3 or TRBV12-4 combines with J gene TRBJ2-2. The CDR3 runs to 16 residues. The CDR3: CASSQAGVGDTGELFF.

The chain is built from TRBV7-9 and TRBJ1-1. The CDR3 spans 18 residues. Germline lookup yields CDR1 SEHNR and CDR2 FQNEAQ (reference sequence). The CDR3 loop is CASSLVETSYPMNTEAFF.

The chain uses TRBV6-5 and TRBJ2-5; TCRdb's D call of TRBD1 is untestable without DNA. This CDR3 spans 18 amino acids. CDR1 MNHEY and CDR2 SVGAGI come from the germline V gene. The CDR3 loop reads CASSYTQQPGVGLETQYF.

Here the CDR3 reads CSVIVPIPSTDTQYF. The J gene is TRBJ2-3, the V gene TRBV29-1; TCRdb returns TRBD1, unconfirmable since there is no DNA. The CDR3 runs 15 residues. Germline V gene data show CDR1 as SQVTM and CDR2 as ANQGSEA.

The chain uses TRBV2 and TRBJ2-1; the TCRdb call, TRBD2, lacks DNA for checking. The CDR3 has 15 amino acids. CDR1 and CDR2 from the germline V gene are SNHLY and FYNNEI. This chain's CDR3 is CASRSGREDYNEQFF. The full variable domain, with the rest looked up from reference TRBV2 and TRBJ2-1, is EPEVTQTPSHQVTQMGQEVILRCVPISNHLYFYWYRQILGQKVEFLVSFYNNEISEKSEIFDDQFSVERPDGSNFTLKIRSTKLEDSAMYFCASRSGREDYNEQFFGPGTRLTVL.

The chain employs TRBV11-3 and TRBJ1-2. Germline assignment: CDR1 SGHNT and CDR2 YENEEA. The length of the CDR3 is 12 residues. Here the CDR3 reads CASSLGTAGYTF.

The CDR3 protein is CASSLRNEQFF. The chain joins TRBV7-8 to TRBJ2-1. Germline CDR1 and CDR2: SGHVS and FQNEAQ. This CDR3 has 11 residues.

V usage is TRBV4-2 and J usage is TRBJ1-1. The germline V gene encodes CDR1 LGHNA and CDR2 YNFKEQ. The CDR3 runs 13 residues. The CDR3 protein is CASSQARNTEAFF.

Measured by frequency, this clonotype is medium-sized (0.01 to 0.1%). This CDR3 is CASSLKQGRLDTEAFF. The chain is built from TRBV5-1 and TRBJ1-1; the D gene TCRdb calls, TRBD1, cannot be checked with no DNA. The V gene's germline CDR1 is SGHRS and CDR2 YFSETQ. This CDR3 has 16 amino acids.